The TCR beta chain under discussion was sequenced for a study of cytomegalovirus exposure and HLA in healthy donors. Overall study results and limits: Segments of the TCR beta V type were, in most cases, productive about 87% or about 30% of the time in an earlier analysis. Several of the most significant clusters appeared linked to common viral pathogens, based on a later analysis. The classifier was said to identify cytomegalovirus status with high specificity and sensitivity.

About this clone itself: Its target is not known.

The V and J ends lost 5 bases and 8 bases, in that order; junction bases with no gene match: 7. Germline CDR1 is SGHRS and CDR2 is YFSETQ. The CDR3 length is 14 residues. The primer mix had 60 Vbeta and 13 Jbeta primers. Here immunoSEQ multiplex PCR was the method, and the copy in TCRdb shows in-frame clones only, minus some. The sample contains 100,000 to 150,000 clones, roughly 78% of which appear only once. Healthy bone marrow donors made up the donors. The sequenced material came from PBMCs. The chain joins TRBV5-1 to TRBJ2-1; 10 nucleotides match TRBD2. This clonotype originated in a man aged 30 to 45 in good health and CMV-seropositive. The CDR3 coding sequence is TGCGCCAGCAGGGGCACTAGCGGGGCCGATGAGCAGTTCTTC. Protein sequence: CASRGTSGADEQFF. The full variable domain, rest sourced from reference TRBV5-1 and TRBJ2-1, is KAGVTQTPRYLIKTRGQQVTLSCSPISGHRSVSWYQQTPGQGLQFLFEYFSETQRNKGNFPGRFSGRQFSNSRSEMNVSTLELGDSALYLCASRGTSGADEQFFGPGTRLTVL.